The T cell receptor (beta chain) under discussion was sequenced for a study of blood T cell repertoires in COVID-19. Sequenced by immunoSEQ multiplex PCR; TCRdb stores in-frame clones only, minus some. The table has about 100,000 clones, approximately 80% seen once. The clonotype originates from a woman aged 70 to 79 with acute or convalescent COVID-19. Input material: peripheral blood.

The CDR3 bases are TGTGCCACCAATTTGGGGGCCGGGATTTCGAACACTGAAGCTTTCTTT. It is translated as CATNLGAGISNTEAFF. This rearrangement joins TRBV10-3 to TRBJ1-1, with D possibly TRBD1 on 6 matching bases. This CDR3 is built from 16 residues. Germline CDR1 and CDR2: ENHRY and SYGVKD. The V end lost 10 bases, the J end lost 1 base, and 22 bases lay between the germline ends.